This passage covers 9 T cell receptor beta chains from one sample sequenced in a study of T-cell reconstitution after alpha-beta-depleted transplantation in children (dated by TCRdb to about 2016). The sample's treatment or condition label is to be understood as: allogeneic hematopoietic cell transplantation with graft depleted of TCRalphabeta T cells and CD19 B cells. Library construction relied on PCR. Instrument used: Illumina HiSeq 2500. TCR library preparation used molecular barcoding, with unique molecular identifiers applied to normalize quantification of the TCRbeta repertoire. The raw public data were reprocessed by TCRdb itself: fastp quality trimming at Q25, MiXCR clonotype calling, in-frame beta chains only. For every CDR3 protein sequence, its rows merge into one entry that carries the most common genes and DNA. The sample table contains 130,000 to 150,000 distinct CDR3 sequences; only one count was recorded for 8.8% of them. 15% to 20% of the sample rests with the top ten.

The sequenced sample was PBMCs, mostly from graft donor cells, obtained 180 days after TCRalphabeta/CD19-depleted stem cell transplant. The receptor set was obtained from a female patient younger than 10 who had a stem cell transplant for congenital amegakaryocytic thrombocytopenia, so the T cells may come from the graft donor.

This clonotype was seen ten or more times. This sequence joins TRBV20-1 and TRBJ1-5, with TRBD1 as a possible D gene (5 bases). This CDR3 is built from 13 residues. V gave up 6 bases and J gave up 9 bases, with 18 bases separating them. CDR1 is DFQATT, CDR2 SNEGSKA, per germline (reference sequence). Written as DNA, the CDR3 is TGCAGTGCGGCAGGGACTTTAGATGGGCCCCAGCATTTT. Protein: CSAAGTLDGPQHF.

The V and J genes are TRBV7-2 and TRBJ1-2, with D perhaps matching TRBD1 (5 bases). V gave up 5 bases and J gave up 2 bases, with 12 bases separating them. CDR1 and CDR2 from the germline V gene are SGHTA and FQGNSA. The CDR3 totals 14 residues. The CDR3: CASSHEGRNYGYTF. In DNA form, the CDR3 reads TGTGCCAGCAGCCACGAGGGGAGGAACTATGGCTACACCTTC.

This clonotype was picked up many times. This chain joins TRBV3-1 and TRBJ2-1, with TRBD2 matching 13 bases. Germline values: CDR1 LGHDT, CDR2 YNNKEL (reference sequence). The CDR3 length is 18 residues. Trimming cost V 4 bases and J 12 bases; bases outside gene matches: 18. Written as DNA, the CDR3 is TGTGCCAGCAGCCCTAGACTAGCGGGAGGCCCCCCGGTACAGGGGCAGTTCTTC. Translation gives CASSPRLAGGPPVQGQFF.

This clonotype was seen at least ten times. The chain uses TRBV4-3 and TRBJ2-3; tentatively, D is TRBD1 (6 bases). Germline CDR1 is LGHNA and CDR2 is YSLEER. This CDR3 has 16 amino acids. V lost 5 bases, J lost 3 bases, and 18 bases lay in between. CDR3 DNA: TGCGCCAGCAGCGAGGATTACAGGGTTCCGACAGATACGCAGTATTTT. Its protein product is CASSEDYRVPTDTQYF.

At least ten counts were recorded for this clonotype. The J gene is TRBJ1-5, the V gene TRBV5-1; D is unclear. Germline V lookup: CDR1 SGHRS, CDR2 YFSETQ. V was shortened by 0 bases and J by 6 bases, with 13 bases between the two germline ends. CDR3 length: 15 residues. CDR3 in amino acids: CASSLAGRVGQPQHF. CDR3 in DNA: TGCGCCAGCAGCTTGGCCGGTAGGGTCGGTCAGCCCCAGCATTTT.

This clonotype was observed many times. The chain couples TRBV6-2 or TRBV6-3 to TRBJ1-5; 12 bases line up with TRBD1. V gave up 7 bases and J gave up 2 bases; unmatched junction bases: 15. Germline V gives CDR1 MNHEY, CDR2 SVGEGT. The CDR3 length is 19 residues. CDR3 DNA sequence: TGTGCCAGCACCGCCCCGGGACAGGGGGCGATTCACGGCAATCAGCCCCAGCATTTT. Its translation is CASTAPGQGAIHGNQPQHF.

This clonotype was counted at least ten times. This chain links TRBV10-3 with TRBJ2-2; possible D gene TRBD1, 6 bases. This CDR3 region has 15 residues. Trimming removed 2 bases at V and 4 bases at J, with 11 bases between. Germline lookup yields CDR1 ENHRY and CDR2 SYGVKD. The CDR3 here is CAISEGRGFTGELFF. CDR3 sequence (DNA): TGTGCCATCAGTGAGGGCAGGGGCTTCACCGGGGAGCTGTTTTTT.

This chain uses TRBV6-1 with TRBJ2-7; 10 bases line up with TRBD2. This CDR3 is built from 16 residues. Germline-derived CDR1 and CDR2 are MNHNS and SASEGT. Losses at the gene ends were 8 bases for V and 6 bases for J; bases not matched to a gene: 16. The CDR3 bases are TGTGCCAGCGCACTAGCGGGACTCCTCCCTTCACTCGAGCAGTACTTC. This encodes CASALAGLLPSLEQYF.

In regard to this clonotype: A much larger clone lies a single base off, so this may be a read error. The rearrangement links TRBV9 to TRBJ2-7; no reliable D call. Germline V gives CDR1 SGDLS, CDR2 YYNGEE. CDR3 length: 14 amino acids. The chain's CDR3 is CASSVESSSYEHYF. The CDR3 region has the DNA TGTGCCAGCAGCGTAGAGAGCAGCTCCTACGAGCACTACTTC.